The entry below gives a single TCR beta chain sequence along with its context. Its cognate antigen is unknown. This entry comes from a study of T cell responses to AZD1222 COVID-19 vaccine. Study-wide results and limits: Researchers took repertoire samples only after the peak T cell response had come. Spike-specific TCR repertoires showed rising breadth and depth after two AZD1222 doses. The donor cohort was predominantly white British with a female majority, and clonal diversity may have been underestimated.

The method was immunoSEQ multiplex PCR; TCRdb's version includes in-frame clones alone and lacks a portion of them. The data show roughly 150,000 clones, about 90% seen once. The material sequenced was peripheral blood, taken on day 0 of AZD1222 vaccination. This TCR derives from an adult in good health.

CDR3 amino acids: CASGRGQGPWETQYF. DNA of the CDR3: TGTGCCAGCGGCCGTGGACAGGGGCCTTGGGAGACCCAGTACTTC. The chain couples TRBV2 to TRBJ2-5; TRBD1 matches 9 bases. The CDR3 runs 15 residues. V gave up 8 bases and J gave up 5 bases; unmatched junction bases: 12. The germline V gene encodes CDR1 SNHLY and CDR2 FYNNEI. The full variable domain, in which reference TRBV2 and TRBJ2-5 provide the parts outside the CDR3, is EPEVTQTPSHQVTQMGQEVILRCVPISNHLYFYWYRQILGQKVEFLVSFYNNEISEKSEIFDDQFSVERPDGSNFTLKIRSTKLEDSAMYFCASGRGQGPWETQYFGPGTRLLVL.